The 28 T cell receptor beta chains presented below share a single source sample, sequenced in a study of regulatory T cells in long-lasting Graves disease. Regarding time point: persistent/refractory GD, antithyroid drugs over 5 years with positive TRAb. The TCR library was made from RNA extracted from PBMCs. HTBI primers from iRepertoire and Arm-PCR of CDR3 regions yielded the TCR beta libraries. TCRdb called the multiplex PCR reads again in MiXCR, with one record for every CDR3 protein. The table has 350,000 to 450,000 distinct CDR3 sequences, 20% to 25% seen once. This material consisted of peripheral blood mononuclear cells (PBMCs), taken when the disease was refractory, from a patient treated with antithyroid drugs. Receptors were obtained from a woman between 40 and 55 years old with Graves disease.

The V and J genes are TRBV10-3 and TRBJ2-2; possible D gene TRBD1, 6 bases. Per the germline V gene, CDR1 is ENHRY and CDR2 is SYGVKD. The V end lost 9 bases, the J end lost 4 bases, and 15 bases lay between the germline ends. The CDR3 is 14 amino acids. CDR3 region: CAIARGAGTGELFF. In DNA form, the CDR3 reads TGTGCCATTGCCAGGGGTGCGGGCACCGGGGAGCTGTTTTTT.

This clonotype showed up many times. The chain joins TRBV28 to TRBJ2-7, with D possibly TRBD1 on 7 matching bases. The CDR3 consists of 15 residues. Germline-derived CDR1 and CDR2 are MDHEN and SYDVKM. The V gene lost 5 bases and the J gene lost 3 bases, with 17 bases spanning the gap. CDR3 in amino acids: CASSAWRGPSYEQYF. The CDR3 nucleotides read TGTGCCAGCAGTGCGTGGAGGGGGCCTAGCTACGAGCAGTACTTC.

This clonotype was counted once. This rearrangement joins TRBV2 to TRBJ1-2; 8 bases are shared with TRBD1. Germline CDR1 is SNHLY and CDR2 is FYNNEI. Losses at the gene ends were 11 bases for V and 5 bases for J; bases not matched to a gene: 19. The CDR3 is 16 residues long. DNA for the CDR3: TGTGCCGGGAGTGAAGCCAAGGGGACAGGATGGTATGGCTACACCTTC. This gives the protein CAGSEAKGTGWYGYTF.

The CDR3 sequence is CASSPKGRFDYGYTF. The CDR3 DNA reads TGTGCCAGCAGCCCCAAGGGCAGGTTTGACTATGGCTACACCTTC. The V gene is TRBV7-3, the J gene TRBJ1-2; unclear D gene. The length of the CDR3 is 15 residues. Trimming took 5 bases from V and 3 from J, leaving 16 bases between them. Germline V gene data show CDR1 as SGHTA and CDR2 as FQGTGA.

Only a few counts were recorded for this clonotype. This rearrangement joins TRBV15 to TRBJ2-6; D is ambiguous. This CDR3 spans 18 amino acids. V shed 1 base and J shed 2 bases, with 15 bases lying between them. Germline assignment: CDR1 LNHNV and CDR2 YYDKDF (reference sequence). In DNA, the CDR3 is TGTGCCACCAGCAGAGGACCAGTGAAAAGCCCTGGGGCCAACGTCCTGACTTTC. Amino acids: CATSRGPVKSPGANVLTF.

This clonotype was recorded a few times. The J gene is TRBJ2-5, the V gene TRBV6-1; TRBD2 agrees at 13 bases. V lost 3 bases, J lost 6 bases, and 19 bases stayed unmatched. Germline-derived CDR1 and CDR2 are MNHNS and SASEGT. The CDR3 runs to 20 residues. CDR3 nucleotide sequence: TGTGCCAGCAGTGATCTGGTCCCGGGATACTGGACTAGCGGGAGTAAGACCCAGTACTTC. This gives the protein CASSDLVPGYWTSGSKTQYF.

This clonotype was recorded many times. An end of the junction differs from the germline gene, which may be a read error. The DNA for the CDR3 is TGTGCCAGCAGTTTAGGGGCTTCCTACGAGCAGTACTTC. This translates into CASSLGASYEQYF. The chain employs TRBV5-1 and TRBJ2-7; tentative D call: TRBD1 (5 bases). Germline V CDR1 and CDR2: SGHRS, YFSETQ. CDR3 length: 13 residues. Together with reference TRBV5-1 and TRBJ2-7, the CDR3 gives the full variable domain: KAGVTQTPRYLIKTRGQQVTLSCSPISGHRSVSWYQQTPGQGLQFLFEYFSETQRNKGNFPGRFSGRQFSNSRSEMNVSTLELGDSALYLCASSLGASYEQYFGPGTRLTVT.

With respect to this clonotype: With a much larger clone just one base away, this may be a read error. This chain connects TRBV10-3 to TRBJ1-6; TRBD1 aligns across 9 bases. Germline V gene data show CDR1 as ENHRY and CDR2 as SYGVKD. The CDR3 is made up of 14 amino acids. The CDR3 nucleotides read TGTGCCATCAGTTCCGGGACAGGGAATTCACCCCCCCACTTT. It codes for CAISSGTGNSPPHF.

This clonotype was recorded once. A much larger clonotype is one base distant, so this may be a read error. V and J are TRBV6-2 or TRBV6-3 and TRBJ1-5, with D perhaps TRBD1 (5 bases). Germline lookup yields CDR1 MNHEY and CDR2 SVGEGT. CDR3 size: 14 residues. CDR3 amino acids: CAGSEADRTRPQHF. The CDR3 DNA reads TGTGCCGGCAGTGAAGCCGACAGAACCCGGCCCCAGCATTTT.

This clonotype was observed a handful of times. This chain links TRBV11-2 with TRBJ2-6; D is ambiguous. The CDR3 covers 16 residues. Looked up from germline, CDR1 is SGHAT and CDR2 is FQNNGV. The ends were cut back, 2 bases at V and 0 bases at J, with 8 bases in the middle. CDR3 in amino acids: CASSLMGFSGANVLTF. The CDR3 DNA is TGTGCCAGCAGCTTAATGGGTTTCTCTGGGGCCAACGTCCTGACTTTC.

This clonotype was detected a few times. J is TRBJ2-7 and V is TRBV19, with D possibly being TRBD2 (6 bases). The length of the CDR3 is 15 residues. Germline V lookup: CDR1 LNHDA, CDR2 SQIVND (reference sequence). V lost 1 base to trimming and J lost 2 bases, with 12 bases between them. In nucleotides, the CDR3 is TGTGCCAGTAGTATAGTTGGAGCGGGCCCCTACGAGCAGTACTTC. Translation: CASSIVGAGPYEQYF.

V gene TRBV24-1 combines with J gene TRBJ2-3, with 7 bases matching TRBD1. The germline V gene has CDR1 KGHDR and CDR2 SFDVKD. J was trimmed by 4 bases and V by 3 bases; bases with no gene match: 12. CDR3 size: 17 residues. The CDR3 bases are TGTGCCACCAGTGATCCCCTCCGGGACAGTGGGGCAGATACGCAGTATTTT. This encodes CATSDPLRDSGADTQYF.

This clonotype was counted many times. This sequence joins TRBV6-1 and TRBJ1-1; D might be TRBD1 (5 bases). Trimming took 6 bases from V and 0 from J, leaving 14 bases between them. Per the germline V gene, CDR1 is MNHNS and CDR2 is SASEGT. This CDR3 comprises 15 residues. CDR3 loop: CASSQSGGMNTEAFF. In DNA form, the CDR3 reads TGTGCCAGCAGCCAAAGTGGGGGAATGAACACTGAAGCTTTCTTT.

The sample holds many counts of this clonotype. The chain links TRBV29-1 to TRBJ2-7; D gene uncertain. V was pared by 6 bases and J by 3 bases, with 9 bases between. The V gene's germline CDR1 is SQVTM and CDR2 ANQGSEA. The CDR3 is 11 amino acids. The CDR3 DNA sequence: TGCAGCGTGGGTTTTGACTACGAGCAGTACTTC. Amino acids: CSVGFDYEQYF.

The table lists this clonotype with many counts. The chain links TRBV19 to TRBJ1-5, with a possible D match to TRBD1 (5 bases). CDR3 size: 16 residues. CDR1 and CDR2 (germline): LNHDA, SQIVND (reference sequence). The V end was cut by 7 bases, the J end by 4 bases, with 20 bases between. This chain's CDR3 is CASKSIGAGWNQPQHF. The CDR3 region has the DNA TGTGCCAGTAAGTCGATAGGGGCAGGCTGGAATCAGCCCCAGCATTTT.

The table lists this clonotype with a count of one. This chain uses TRBV7-3 with TRBJ2-6, with D uncertain. Per germline, CDR1 SGHTA and CDR2 FQGTGA. V was clipped by 2 bases and J by 0 bases, with 14 bases between them. This CDR3 contains 18 residues. The CDR3 nucleotides read TGTGCCAGCAGCTTACTCTGGACCCCCCTCTCTGGGGCCAACGTCCTGACTTTC. The encoded protein is CASSLLWTPLSGANVLTF.

Many counts were recorded for this clonotype. V gene TRBV28 combines with J gene TRBJ1-1, with TRBD1 as a possible D gene (5 bases). The CDR3 runs to 14 residues. Trimming shortened V by 1 base and J by 4 bases, and 10 bases separated the two germline ends. The germline V gene encodes CDR1 MDHEN and CDR2 SYDVKM. The CDR3 nucleotides read TGTGCCAGCAGTTTATCAGGGTTGGGCACTGAAGCTTTCTTT. Translation: CASSLSGLGTEAFF.

This clonotype came up many times. The V gene is TRBV11-2, the J gene TRBJ2-6; D is undetermined. V was cut by 1 base and J by 1 base, with 17 bases left in between. Per germline, CDR1 SGHAT and CDR2 FQNNGV. This CDR3 comprises 19 residues. The CDR3 is CASSLALTAYTSGANVLTF. Written as DNA, the CDR3 is TGTGCCAGCAGCTTAGCGTTAACCGCGTATACTTCTGGGGCCAACGTCCTGACTTTC.

This clonotype came up many times. The chain uses TRBV28 and TRBJ2-2; D is undetermined. This CDR3 has 15 amino acids. Germline V gene data show CDR1 as MDHEN and CDR2 as SYDVKM. V lost 7 bases to trimming and J lost 1 base, with 13 bases between them. CDR3 in DNA: TGTGCCAGCACCACTACTGGACGGAACACCGGGGAGCTGTTTTTT. It translates to CASTTTGRNTGELFF.

This clonotype was recorded at least ten times. This sequence joins TRBV20-1 and TRBJ2-2; no definite D call. The CDR3 loop spans 12 amino acids. Germline CDR1 DFQATT, CDR2 SNEGSKA (reference sequence). V shed 5 bases and J shed 9 bases, with 13 bases lying between them. The CDR3 nucleotides are TGCAGTGCTGCCGGACCGCCCCGGGAGCTGTTTTTT. Protein sequence: CSAAGPPRELFF.

This clonotype has a count of ten or more. This chain joins TRBV6-2 or TRBV6-3 and TRBJ2-4, with D tentatively TRBD1 (5 bases). Germline V gene data show CDR1 as MNHEY and CDR2 as SVGEGT. CDR3 length: 14 residues. V was shortened by 6 bases and J by 3 bases, with 12 bases between the two germline ends. The CDR3 here is CASRLAGIKNIQYF. The CDR3 bases are TGTGCCAGCAGGTTGGCAGGGATCAAAAACATTCAGTACTTC.

This clonotype was detected ten times or more. The gene calls are TRBV11-1 and TRBJ1-4; no clear D. CDR3 length: 15 residues. V was pared by 3 bases and J by 3 bases, with 11 bases between. From germline, CDR1 is SGHAT and CDR2 FQDESV (reference sequence). The CDR3 sequence is CASSFNPGPNEKLFF. CDR3 sequence (DNA): TGTGCCAGCAGCTTCAATCCAGGACCTAATGAAAAACTGTTTTTT.

This chain connects TRBV6-1 to TRBJ2-7; 10 bases are a match to TRBD1. Germline trimming cut 9 bases from V and 1 base from J; bases unmatched to any gene: 15. CDR3 length equals 17 residues. CDR1 MNHNS and CDR2 SASEGT come from the germline V gene. CDR3 in DNA: TGTGCCAGATCGAAATGCATACCGGGACAGGGGTCCTACGAGCAGTACTTC. Translation: CARSKCIPGQGSYEQYF.

On this clonotype itself: Just one base apart from a much larger clone, this may be a read error. The gene calls are TRBV6-1 and TRBJ1-2; D is unresolved. From germline, CDR1 is MNHNS and CDR2 SASEGT. The V end was cut by 4 bases, the J end by 8 bases, with 14 bases between. The CDR3 loop spans 13 amino acids. The DNA of the CDR3 is TGTGCCAGCAGTGTAGTAGGAGATCTGGGCTACACCTTC. Translation: CASSVVGDLGYTF.

This clonotype has a count of ten or more. The rearrangement uses TRBV12-3 or TRBV12-4 and TRBJ2-2; D remains unclear. The CDR3 contains 15 residues. Between the trimmed V and J ends, which lost 7 bases and 4 bases, there was a span of 16 bases. CDR3 in amino acids: CASMFWTWGTGELFF. The CDR3 bases are TGTGCCAGCATGTTTTGGACGTGGGGCACCGGGGAGCTGTTTTTT.

This chain connects TRBV3-1 to TRBJ2-5, with D unresolved. Trimming pared 6 bases from V and 9 bases from J, leaving 11 bases between. This CDR3 spans 11 amino acids. Looked up from germline, CDR1 is LGHDT and CDR2 is YNNKEL (reference sequence). The CDR3 sequence is CASRTRSAQYF. CDR3 DNA: TGTGCCAGCAGAACCCGGTCGGCCCAGTACTTC.

Worth noting for this clonotype: Given a much more abundant clone one base away, this may be a read error. J is TRBJ2-1 and V is TRBV12-3 or TRBV12-4; no reliable D call. This CDR3 has 13 residues. The V gene lost 8 bases and the J gene lost 10 bases, with 18 bases spanning the gap. The CDR3 DNA is TGTGCCAGCGCCAATTCAGGTATCGGGGAGCAGTTCTTC. Translating gives CASANSGIGEQFF.

The J gene is TRBJ2-1, the V gene TRBV7-3; 12 positions agree with TRBD2. The CDR3 contains 20 residues. Germline V gene sequence: CDR1 SGHTA, CDR2 FQGTGA. The V and J ends lost 5 bases and 0 bases, in that order; junction bases with no gene match: 14. CDR3 in DNA: TGTGCCAGCAGCCTCCGACTAGCGGGAGTGATCATCACCTCCTACAATGAGCAGTTCTTC. This sequence encodes CASSLRLAGVIITSYNEQFF.